This T cell receptor beta chain was obtained from a study of immune heterogeneity within non-small cell lung tumors. Study observations and caveats: Dominant CDR3 beta clonotypes repeated across a patient's tumor loci, while different loci held unique high-frequency clones.

Judged by abundance, this clonotype is medium-sized. No antigen is known for it. The CDR3 spans 13 residues. CDR1 and CDR2 from the germline V gene are MDHEN and SYDVKM. V was cut by 6 bases and J by 0 bases, with 8 bases left in between. Samples each supplied approximately 600 ng of bulk tumor genomic DNA as template. Widely spaced biopsies, several per primary tumor, were obtained at surgery. Curative surgery was performed on patients who had untreated, newly diagnosed non-small cell lung cancer. Patients newly diagnosed with non-small cell lung cancer and having curative-intent surgery served as donors. With 32 V and 13 J primers, multiplex PCR amplified the TCR beta CDR3. From the multiplex PCR reads, TCRdb called clonotypes with MiXCR, one entry per CDR3 protein. Of 2,600 or so distinct CDR3 sequences listed, approximately 26% are singletons.

Sequencing input: lung tumor tissue. The source of this sequence is a man in his fifties or sixties with non-small cell lung cancer. The chain uses TRBV28 and TRBJ2-5, with a weak D call TRBD1 (6 bases). The CDR3 here is CASRDSHQETQYF. CDR3 DNA sequence: TGTGCCAGCAGGGACAGCCACCAAGAGACCCAGTACTTC.